This T cell receptor (beta chain) was found in a study of blood T cell repertoires in COVID-19. Assay used: immunoSEQ multiplex PCR; TCRdb lists only in-frame clones, some missing. This sample has roughly 300,000 clones, with approximately 81% found just once. This TCR was sampled from a woman in her 50s who had recovered from COVID-19. The sequencing input was PBMCs or T cells enriched from blood (not recorded which).

This chain's CDR3 is CASSTLGGPKFF. CDR3 nucleotides: TGTGCCAGCAGTACATTGGGAGGGCCTAAGTTCTTC. The V and J genes are TRBV6-5 and TRBJ2-1, with 7 nucleotides matching TRBD2. Germline lookup yields CDR1 MNHEY and CDR2 SVGAGI. The CDR3 consists of 12 residues. The trim removed 5 bases at V and 14 bases at J, leaving 9 bases unmatched.